The clone carrying this T cell receptor beta chain was counted once. Its cognate antigen is unknown. Measured with immunoSEQ multiplex PCR; TCRdb has only the in-frame clones, and not every one. The table has over 110,000 clones, roughly 88% seen once. Trimming took 3 bases from V and 6 from J; bases not matched to a gene: 10. Germline CDR1 MDHEN, CDR2 SYDVKM. This CDR3 comprises 16 residues. This entry belongs to a study of T cell responses to AZD1222 COVID-19 vaccine. Study outcomes and limitations: Spike as a whole was targeted by vaccine-associated CD4 TCRs, dominant at 160-218 and 743-854. Clonal diversity was possibly underestimated, and white British individuals and females predominated among donors.

The chain combines TRBV28 with TRBJ2-1; the match to TRBD2 covers 8 bases. The TCR sequence derives from an adult who received the AZD1222 COVID-19 vaccine. The sample here was peripheral blood, taken 28 days after the second AZD1222 dose. CDR3 amino acids: CASSFPREGLSNEQFF. The CDR3, as DNA: TGTGCCAGCAGTTTTCCCCGGGAGGGCCTCAGCAATGAGCAGTTCTTC.